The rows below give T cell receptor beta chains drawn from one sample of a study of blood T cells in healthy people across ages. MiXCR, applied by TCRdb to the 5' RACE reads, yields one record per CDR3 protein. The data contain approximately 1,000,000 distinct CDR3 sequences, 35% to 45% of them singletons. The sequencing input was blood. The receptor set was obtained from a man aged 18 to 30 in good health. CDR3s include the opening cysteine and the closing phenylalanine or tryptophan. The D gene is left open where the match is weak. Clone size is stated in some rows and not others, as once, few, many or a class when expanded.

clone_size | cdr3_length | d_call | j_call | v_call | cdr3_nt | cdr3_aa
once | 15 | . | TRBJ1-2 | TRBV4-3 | TGCGCCAGCAGCCAAGAAGCAGGGACCGACTATGGCTACACCTTC | CASSQEAGTDYGYTF
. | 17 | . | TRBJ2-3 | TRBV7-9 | TGTGCCAGCAGCTTCCTCCCCTCCGGGGAAGATACAGATACGCAGTATTTT | CASSFLPSGEDTDTQYF
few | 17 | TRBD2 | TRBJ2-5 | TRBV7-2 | TGTGCCAGCAGCTTAAGGCCTTTGGGACTAGTGGGAGAGACCCAGTACTTC | CASSLRPLGLVGETQYF
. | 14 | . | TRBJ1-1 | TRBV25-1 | TGTGCCAGCAGGGATCGGGGGGTGCGGGCTGAAGCTTTCTTT | CASRDRGVRAEAFF
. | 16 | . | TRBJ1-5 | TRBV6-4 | TGTGCCAGCAGCGCTCGGCATGGGGCAGTGGAGCAGCCCCAGCATTTT | CASSARHGAVEQPQHF
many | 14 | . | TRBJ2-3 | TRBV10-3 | TGTGCCATCACGTGGGGGCCTACCACAGATACGCAGTATTTT | CAITWGPTTDTQYF
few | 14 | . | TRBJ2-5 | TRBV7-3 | TGTGCCAGTAGCGCAGGAGCGGGTGAAGAGACCCAGTACTTC | CASSAGAGEETQYF
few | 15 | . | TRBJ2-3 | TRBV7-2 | TGTGCCAGCAGTCGGGACGTCGCTAGCACAGATACGCAGTATTTT | CASSRDVASTDTQYF
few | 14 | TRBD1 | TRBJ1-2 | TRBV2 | TGTGCCAGCAGTACGGACAGGGTTGACTATGGCTACACCTTC | CASSTDRVDYGYTF
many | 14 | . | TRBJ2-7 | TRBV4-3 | TGCGCCAGCAGCCCGAGGACAGTCCCCTACGAGCAGTACTTC | CASSPRTVPYEQYF
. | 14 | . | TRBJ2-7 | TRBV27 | TGTGCCAGCAGTTTAGCAGGCCGGGGTCCCGAGCAGTACTTC | CASSLAGRGPEQYF
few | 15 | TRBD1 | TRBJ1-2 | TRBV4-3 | TGCGCCAGCAGCCAAGATGGGACAGAGGCCTATGGCTACACCTTC | CASSQDGTEAYGYTF
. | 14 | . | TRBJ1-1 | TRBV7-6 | TGTGCCAGCAGCGTAGGGGGGTTTAACACTGAAGCTTTCTTT | CASSVGGFNTEAFF
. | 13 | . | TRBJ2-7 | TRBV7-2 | TGCGCCAGCAGCGTGAACAGGGACAATGAGCAGTACTTC | CASSVNRDNEQYF
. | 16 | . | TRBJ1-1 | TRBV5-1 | TGCGCCAGCAGCTTGACAACCGGGGCCAAGAACACTGAAGCTTTCTTT | CASSLTTGAKNTEAFF
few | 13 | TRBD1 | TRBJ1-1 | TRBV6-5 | TGTGCCAGCAGAAGGACAGGGCACACTGAAGCTTTCTTT | CASRRTGHTEAFF